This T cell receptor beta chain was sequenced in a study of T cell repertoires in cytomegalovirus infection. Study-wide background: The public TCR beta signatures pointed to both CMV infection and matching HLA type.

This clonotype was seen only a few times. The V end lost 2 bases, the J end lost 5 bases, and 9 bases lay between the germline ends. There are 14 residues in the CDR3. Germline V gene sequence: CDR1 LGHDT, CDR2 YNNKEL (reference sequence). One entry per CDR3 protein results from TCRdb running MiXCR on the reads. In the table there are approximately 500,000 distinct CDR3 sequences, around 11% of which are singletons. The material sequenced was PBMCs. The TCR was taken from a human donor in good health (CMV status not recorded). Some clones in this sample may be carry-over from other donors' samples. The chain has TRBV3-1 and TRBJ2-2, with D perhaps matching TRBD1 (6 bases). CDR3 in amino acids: CASSQIRGTGELFF. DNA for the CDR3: TGTGCCAGCAGCCAAATCAGGGGAACCGGGGAGCTGTTTTTT. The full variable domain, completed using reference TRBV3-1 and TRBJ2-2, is DTAVSQTPKYLVTQMGNDKSIKCEQNLGHDTMYWYKQDSKKFLKIMFSYNNKELIINETVPNRFSPKSPDKAHLNLHINSLELGDSAVYFCASSQIRGTGELFFGEGSRLTVL.